This T cell receptor beta chain was retrieved from a study of a mutant IDH1 vaccine in newly diagnosed glioma. Study information: Vaccination was launched 4-6 weeks after radiotherapy alone, or with temozolomide cycles. Averaging approximately 42 years of age, treated patients were about 60% male and approximately 38% female.

Sequencing was performed with immunoSEQ multiplex PCR; in TCRdb, only in-frame clones are kept and a portion is missing. The table records about 90,000 clones, roughly 86% of them present only once. On this clone itself: Its antigen is currently unknown.

Whole-study results and caveats: Vaccine-induced immune responses were detected in approximately 92% of patients.

Per the germline V gene, CDR1 is SGHRS and CDR2 is YFSETQ. This CDR3 has 13 amino acids. V was clipped by 3 bases and J by 4 bases, with 10 bases between them. Time point reported: week 47, end of study. A single vaccine dose contained 300 ug of mutant IDH1 20-mer peptide, and topical imiquimod was used with it. The clonotype originates from a woman aged 45-65 years with glioma. Sequencing was performed on PBMCs, taken from a glioma patient whose treatment included an IDH1 peptide vaccine. The chain carries TRBV5-1 and TRBJ1-1; TRBD1 is a possible D gene (6 bases). CDR3 sequence (DNA): TGCGCCAGCAGCTCCGGACAGACCACTGAAGCTTTCTTT. Protein sequence: CASSSGQTTEAFF.